This note documents a single T cell receptor (beta chain) sequence. This clone is classified as medium-sized (0.01 to 0.1%). This clone's antigen is unknown. No base-level quality is on record; no much larger clone is a single base apart. This specimen comes from a study of chemoradiotherapy in HPV16-positive cancers (dated by TCRdb to about 2022). Concerning the study at large: Functional T-cell assays on cells from two HPV16-positive patients defined candidate HPV-specific T-cell clones and common TCR motifs. Whether T-cell immunity against the HPV oncoproteins E6 and E7 changes during chemoradiotherapy and whether survival is affected by this immunity were examined in the study. The candidate HPV-specific TCRs and motifs were subsequently tracked in TCR repertoires obtained from some 90 patients with HPV-related cancers.

Because repertoires were sampled repeatedly during chemoradiotherapy, clonal expansion in the tumor microenvironment could be followed. Results and caveats for the whole study, not just this receptor: Among HPV16-positive patients, expansion of HPV-responsive T cells during chemoradiotherapy was associated with better recurrence-free survival. The functional definition of HPV-specific T cells was derived from only a couple of HPV16-positive patients, and the survival association was reported for HPV16-positive patients. Expansion of candidate HPV-specific clones and E7-related TCR motifs was observed in the tumor microenvironment during treatment, whereas no such expansion was observed for non-HPV-specific T cells.

The CDR3 runs 14 residues from the cysteine to the phenylalanine. The read is trimmed to its CDR3 DNA, 42 bases read in frame from base 1. The germline V gene (reference sequence) gives CDR1 as MNHEY and CDR2 as SMNVEV. Relative to germline, V is 6 bases shorter and J is 4 bases shorter, with 15 bases between their ends. The library was built by means of the immunoSEQ multiplex PCR assay. TCRdb holds this immuneACCESS table with in-frame rearrangements only. Some clones are missing; in checked studies, unresolved V genes explain under half, and the rest has no known cause. A total of 15,000 to 20,000 clones appear in this sample, roughly 89% of them only once. In total, the top ten clones hold roughly 2.3% of the sample.

The TCR comes from a human donor with HPV-associated anogenital cancer. The chain is assembled from TRBV27 and TRBJ1-2; 6 matching bases give a weak D call of TRBD1. The source was blood, collected from a patient who underwent chemoradiotherapy. CDR3 protein: CASRWGRGSYGYTF. The DNA sequence follows: TGTGCCAGCAGGTGGGGGAGGGGGAGCTATGGCTACACCTTC.